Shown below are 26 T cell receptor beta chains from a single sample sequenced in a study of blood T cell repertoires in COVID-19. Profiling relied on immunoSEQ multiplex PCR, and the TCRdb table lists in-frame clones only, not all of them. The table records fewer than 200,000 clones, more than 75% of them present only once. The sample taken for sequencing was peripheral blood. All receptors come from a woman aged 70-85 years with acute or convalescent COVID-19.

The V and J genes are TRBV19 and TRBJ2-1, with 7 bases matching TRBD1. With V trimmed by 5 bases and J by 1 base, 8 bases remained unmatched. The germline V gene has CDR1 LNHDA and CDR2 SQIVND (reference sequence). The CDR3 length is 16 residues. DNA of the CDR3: TGTGCCAGTAGTGAACAGGGGTTCGGGTCCTACAATGAGCAGTTCTTC. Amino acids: CASSEQGFGSYNEQFF.

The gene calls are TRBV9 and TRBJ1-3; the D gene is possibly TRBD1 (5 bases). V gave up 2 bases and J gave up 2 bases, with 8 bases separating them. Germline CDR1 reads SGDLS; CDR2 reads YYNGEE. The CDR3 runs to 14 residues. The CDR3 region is CASSVSRAGNTIYF. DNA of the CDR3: TGTGCCAGCAGCGTTTCCAGGGCTGGAAACACCATATATTTT. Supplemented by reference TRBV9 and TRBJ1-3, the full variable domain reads DSGVTQTPKHLITATGQRVTLRCSPRSGDLSVYWYQQSLDQGLQFLIQYYNGEERAKGNILERFSAQQFPDLHSELNLSSLELGDSALYFCASSVSRAGNTIYFGEGSWLTVV.

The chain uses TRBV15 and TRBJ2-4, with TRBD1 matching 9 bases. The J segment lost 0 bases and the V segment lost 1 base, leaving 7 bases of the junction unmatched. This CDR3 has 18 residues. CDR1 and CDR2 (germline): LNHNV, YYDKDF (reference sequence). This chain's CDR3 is CATSRGLSGQGAKNIQYF. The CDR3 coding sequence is TGTGCCACCAGCAGAGGGTTATCGGGACAGGGAGCCAAAAACATTCAGTACTTC.

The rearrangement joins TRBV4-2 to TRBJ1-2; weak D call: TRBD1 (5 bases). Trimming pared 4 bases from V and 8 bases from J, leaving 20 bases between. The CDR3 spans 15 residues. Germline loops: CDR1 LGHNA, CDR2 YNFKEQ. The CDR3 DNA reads TGTGCCAGCAGCCTAGAATTATCCCCAGGGCAGGGCTACACCTTC. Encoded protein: CASSLELSPGQGYTF.

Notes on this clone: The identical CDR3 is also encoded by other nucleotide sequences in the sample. CDR3 sequence reads: CASSLTENTEAFF. The CDR3 coding sequence is TGTGCCAGCAGTCTGACAGAGAACACTGAAGCTTTCTTT. This chain uses TRBV7-2 with TRBJ1-1; possibly TRBD1 for D (5 bases). This CDR3 contains 13 residues. Germline V lookup: CDR1 SGHTA, CDR2 FQGNSA. Between the trimmed V and J ends, which lost 6 bases and 1 base, there was a span of 9 bases.

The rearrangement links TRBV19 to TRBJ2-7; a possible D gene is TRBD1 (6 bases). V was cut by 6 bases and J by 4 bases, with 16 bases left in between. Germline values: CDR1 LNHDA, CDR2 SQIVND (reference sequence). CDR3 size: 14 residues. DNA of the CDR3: TGTGCCAGTAGGACAACAGGGTCCGCATACGAGCAGTACTTC. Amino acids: CASRTTGSAYEQYF.

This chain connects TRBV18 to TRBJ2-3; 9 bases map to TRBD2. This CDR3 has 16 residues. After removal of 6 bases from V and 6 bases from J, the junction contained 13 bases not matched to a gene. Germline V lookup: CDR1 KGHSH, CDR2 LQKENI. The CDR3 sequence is CASSPLTSGGFDTQYF. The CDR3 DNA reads TGTGCCAGCTCCCCGCTCACAAGCGGGGGGTTTGATACGCAGTATTTT.

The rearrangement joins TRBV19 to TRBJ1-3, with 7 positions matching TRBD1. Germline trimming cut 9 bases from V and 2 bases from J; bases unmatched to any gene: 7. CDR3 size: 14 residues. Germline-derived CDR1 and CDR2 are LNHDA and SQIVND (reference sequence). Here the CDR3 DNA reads TGTGCCAGCGGTGGACAGGACGCTGGAAACACCATATATTTT. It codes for CASGGQDAGNTIYF.

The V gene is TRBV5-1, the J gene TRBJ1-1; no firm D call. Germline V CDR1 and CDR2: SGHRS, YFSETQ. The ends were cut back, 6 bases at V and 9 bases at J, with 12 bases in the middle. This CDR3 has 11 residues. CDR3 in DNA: TGCGCCAGCAAAGTCTCGGGAAAAGCTTTCTTT. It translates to CASKVSGKAFF.

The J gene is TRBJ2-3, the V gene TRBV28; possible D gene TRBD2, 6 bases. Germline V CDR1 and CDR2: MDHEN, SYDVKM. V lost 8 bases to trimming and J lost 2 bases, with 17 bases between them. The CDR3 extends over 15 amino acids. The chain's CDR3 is CASGLAGLSTDTQYF. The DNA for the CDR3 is TGTGCCAGCGGACTCGCGGGACTCTCCACAGATACGCAGTATTTT.

The CDR3 spells CARSLGYRIPGNTIYF. The CDR3 nucleotides are TGTGCCAGAAGCTTGGGGTACAGGATCCCTGGAAACACCATATATTTT. The V and J genes are TRBV5-3 and TRBJ1-3; maybe TRBD1 (5 bases). TRBV5-3 is filed as an ORF, its function uncertain. The CDR3 is 16 amino acids. V lost 0 bases to trimming and J lost 2 bases, with 12 bases between them.

This chain's CDR3 is CASSSLGRDWNQPQHF. The CDR3, as DNA: TGTGCCAGCAGCTCTTTAGGGAGGGATTGGAATCAGCCCCAGCATTTT. This sequence joins TRBV5-6 and TRBJ1-5; D uncertain. The length of the CDR3 is 16 residues. V was trimmed by 3 bases and J by 4 bases, leaving 17 bases between them. Germline V CDR1 and CDR2: SGHDT, YYEEEE.

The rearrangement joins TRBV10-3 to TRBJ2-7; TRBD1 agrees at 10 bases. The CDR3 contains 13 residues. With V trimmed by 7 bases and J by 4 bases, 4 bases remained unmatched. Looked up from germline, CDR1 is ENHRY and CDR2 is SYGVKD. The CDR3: CAITRGQGYEQYF. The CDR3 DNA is TGTGCCATCACCCGGGGACAGGGGTACGAGCAGTACTTC.

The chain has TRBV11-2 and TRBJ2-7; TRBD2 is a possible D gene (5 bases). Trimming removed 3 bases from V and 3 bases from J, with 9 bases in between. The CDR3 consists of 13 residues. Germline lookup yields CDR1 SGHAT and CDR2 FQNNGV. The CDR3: CASSFRAGYEQYF. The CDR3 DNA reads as TGTGCCAGCAGCTTCCGGGCGGGCTACGAGCAGTACTTC.

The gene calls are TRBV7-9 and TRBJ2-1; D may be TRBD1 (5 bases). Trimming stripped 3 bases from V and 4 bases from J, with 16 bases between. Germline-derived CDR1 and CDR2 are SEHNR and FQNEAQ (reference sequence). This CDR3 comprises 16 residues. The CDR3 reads CASSFQGVLGYNEQFF. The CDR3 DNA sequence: TGTGCCAGCAGCTTTCAGGGCGTCTTAGGTTACAATGAGCAGTTCTTC.

In DNA, the CDR3 is TGTGCCTCGCGTCCGGGGATAAACTCCTACGAGCAGTACTTC. It translates to CASRPGINSYEQYF. The chain recombines TRBV30 with TRBJ2-7; a possible D gene is TRBD2 (5 bases). Trimming stripped 7 bases from V and 0 bases from J, with 16 bases between. The germline V gene has CDR1 GTSNPN and CDR2 SVGIG (reference sequence). The CDR3 is 14 residues long.

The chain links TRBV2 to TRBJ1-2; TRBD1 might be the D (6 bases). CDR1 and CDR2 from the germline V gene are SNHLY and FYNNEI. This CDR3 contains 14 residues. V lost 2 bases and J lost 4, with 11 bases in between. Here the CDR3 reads CASSEILGGYGYTF. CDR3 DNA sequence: TGTGCCAGCAGTGAAATTTTAGGGGGCTATGGCTACACCTTC.

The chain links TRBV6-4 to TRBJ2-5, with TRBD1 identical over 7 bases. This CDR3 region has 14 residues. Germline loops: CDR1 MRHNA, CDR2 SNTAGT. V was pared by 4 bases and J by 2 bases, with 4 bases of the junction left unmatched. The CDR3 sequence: CASSATGQQETQYF. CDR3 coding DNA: TGTGCCAGCAGTGCCACGGGACAGCAAGAGACCCAGTACTTC.

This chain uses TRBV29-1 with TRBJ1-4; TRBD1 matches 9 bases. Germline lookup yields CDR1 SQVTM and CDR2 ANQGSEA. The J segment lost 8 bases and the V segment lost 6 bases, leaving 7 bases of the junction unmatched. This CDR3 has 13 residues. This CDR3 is CSVWTGDKEKLFF. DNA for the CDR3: TGCAGCGTCTGGACAGGGGACAAAGAAAAACTGTTTTTT.

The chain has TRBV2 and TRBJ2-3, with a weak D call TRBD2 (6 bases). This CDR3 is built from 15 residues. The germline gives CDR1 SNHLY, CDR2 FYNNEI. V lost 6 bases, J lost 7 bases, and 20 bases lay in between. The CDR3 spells CASRTGLPRRYTQYF. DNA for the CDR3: TGTGCCAGCAGGACGGGACTCCCGCGGCGGTATACGCAGTATTTT.

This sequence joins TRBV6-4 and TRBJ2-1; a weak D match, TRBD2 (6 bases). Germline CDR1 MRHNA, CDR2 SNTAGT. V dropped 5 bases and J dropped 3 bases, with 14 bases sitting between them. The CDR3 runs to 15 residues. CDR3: CASSPGGVYYNEQFF. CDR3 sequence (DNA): TGTGCCAGCAGTCCCGGGGGAGTATACTACAATGAGCAGTTCTTC.

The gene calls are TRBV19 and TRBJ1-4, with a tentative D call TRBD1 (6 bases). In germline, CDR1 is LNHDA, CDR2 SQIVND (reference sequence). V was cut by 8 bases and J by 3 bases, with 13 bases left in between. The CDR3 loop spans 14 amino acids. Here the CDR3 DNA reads TGTGCCAGTTCGTCCAGACAGGCTAATGAAAAACTGTTTTTT. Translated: CASSSRQANEKLFF.

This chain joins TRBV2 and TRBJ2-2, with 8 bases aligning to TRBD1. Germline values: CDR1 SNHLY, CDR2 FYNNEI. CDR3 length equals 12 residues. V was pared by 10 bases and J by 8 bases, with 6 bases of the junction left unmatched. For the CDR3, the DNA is TGTGCCACCCTGGACAGGGTGGGGGAGCTGTTTTTT. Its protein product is CATLDRVGELFF.

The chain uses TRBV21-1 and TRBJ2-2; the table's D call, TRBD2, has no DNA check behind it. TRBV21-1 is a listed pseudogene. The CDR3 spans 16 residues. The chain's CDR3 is CASSKVRGRYTGELFF. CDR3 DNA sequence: TGTGCCAGCAGCAAGGTCAGAGGCCGTTACACCGGGGAGCTGTTTTTT.

The CDR3 sequence is CACRTGVTGELFF. Written as DNA, the CDR3 is TGTGCCTGTAGGACAGGGGTCACCGGGGAGCTGTTTTTT. This sequence joins TRBV30 and TRBJ2-2, with TRBD1 matching over 9 bases. CDR3 size: 13 residues. Per germline, CDR1 GTSNPN and CDR2 SVGIG (reference sequence). The V gene end was trimmed by 6 bases and the J gene end by 4 bases; junction bases not matched to a gene: 3.

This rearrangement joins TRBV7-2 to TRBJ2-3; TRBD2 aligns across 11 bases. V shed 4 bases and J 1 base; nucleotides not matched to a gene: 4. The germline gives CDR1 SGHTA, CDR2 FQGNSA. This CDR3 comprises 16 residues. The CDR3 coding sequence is TGTGCCAGCAGCTCCCAACTAGCGGGGGGCACAGATACGCAGTATTTT. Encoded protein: CASSSQLAGGTDTQYF.